These T cell receptor beta chains were read from a single sample in a study of cytomegalovirus exposure and HLA in healthy donors. Libraries were prepared by immunoSEQ multiplex PCR; TCRdb keeps only in-frame clonotypes and omits some of them. The sample table sets out 130,000 to 150,000 clones. The sample consisted of PBMCs. The receptors shown here come from a man aged 35 to 55 in good health and CMV-seronegative. CDR3s include the opening cysteine and the closing phenylalanine or tryptophan. The D gene is left open where the match is weak.

d_gene,j_gene,v_gene,CDR3nt,CDR3aa
.,TRBJ1-3,TRBV5-5,TGTGCCAGCAGCTTTAGGGAGCGCTCCGGACCCTTTTGGGCAGGAAACACCATATATTTT,CASSFRERSGPFWAGNTIYF
TRBD2,TRBJ2-2,TRBV9,TGTGCCAGCAGCGTAGTAGATGGGCCCCATGGCGGGGGGAACACCGGGGAGCTGTTTTTT,CASSVVDGPHGGGNTGELFF
TRBD1,TRBJ1-3,TRBV7-2,TGTGCCAGCAGCCCCGACAGGGGTACTGGAAACACCATATATTTT,CASSPDRGTGNTIYF
.,TRBJ2-7,TRBV4-1,TGCGCCAGCAGCCATTTATCCGAGCAGTACTTC,CASSHLSEQYF
TRBD1,TRBJ2-7,TRBV7-2,TGTGCCAGCGGGGACAGATTTCGCTCCTACGAGCAGTACTTC,CASGDRFRSYEQYF
TRBD1,TRBJ2-7,TRBV6-5,TGTGCCAGCAGTTCAGGGACAGGGTCCCACGAGCAGTACTTC,CASSSGTGSHEQYF
TRBD1,TRBJ1-2,TRBV6-5,TGTGCCAGCAGTTACTCCCCGGGGACAGCTGCTGGCTACACCTTC,CASSYSPGTAAGYTF
.,TRBJ1-2,TRBV18,TGTGCCAGCTCACCGAGACAAAACTATGGCTACACCTTC,CASSPRQNYGYTF
TRBD2,TRBJ2-1,TRBV6-1,TGTGCCAGTTTAGCGGGCTCCTACAATGAGCAGTTCTTC,CASLAGSYNEQFF
TRBD2,TRBJ2-3,TRBV7-8,TGTGCCAGCAGCCCACGGACTAGCGGGAGCACAGATACGCAGTATTTT,CASSPRTSGSTDTQYF
TRBD2,TRBJ2-3,TRBV7-3,TGTGCCAGCAGCTCCGATGCTAGCGGGGACACAGATACGCAGTATTTT,CASSSDASGDTDTQYF
TRBD1,TRBJ2-1,TRBV4-3,TGCGCCAGCAGCCAGGACAGGGTTGGGGATGAGCAGTTCTTC,CASSQDRVGDEQFF
TRBD1,TRBJ1-3,TRBV6-6,TGTGCCAGCAGGGGCACAGGGGGCTCTGGAAACACCATATATTTT,CASRGTGGSGNTIYF
.,TRBJ1-2,TRBV11-2,TGTGCCAGCAGCCCCAGGGCCAACTATGGCTACACCTTC,CASSPRANYGYTF
TRBD1,TRBJ1-1,TRBV19,TGTGCCAGTAGTATCGGACAGGGCGTCGCTGAAGCTTTCTTT,CASSIGQGVAEAFF
TRBD1,TRBJ1-2,TRBV29-1,TGCAGCGTTGGACAGGGCCATGGCTACACCTTC,CSVGQGHGYTF
.,TRBJ1-6,TRBV18,TGTGCCAGCTCACCTCTTACAGGGATGGGTGATTCACCCCTCCACTTT,CASSPLTGMGDSPLHF
TRBD2,TRBJ2-5,TRBV29-1,TGCAGCGTTGCGAAGGGGGGAGCGGGGGGGCCAGAGACCCAGTACTTC,CSVAKGGAGGPETQYF
.,TRBJ2-3,TRBV6-1,TGTGCCAGCAGTGAACGGGTGCTCACAGATACGCAGTATTTT,CASSERVLTDTQYF
TRBD1,TRBJ2-7,TRBV19,TGTGCCAGTAGTACCAGGGGGACAGGGGGAATGGCAAGGGAGCAGTACTTC,CASSTRGTGGMAREQYF
.,TRBJ2-5,TRBV19,TGTGCCAGTAGTCTGCAGGGTGGGGAGACCCAGTACTTC,CASSLQGGETQYF
.,TRBJ1-1,TRBV10-1,TGCGCCAGCACCCCTCTGTTGAGGATGAACACTGAAGCTTTCTTT,CASTPLLRMNTEAFF
.,TRBJ1-3,TRBV7-8,TGTGCCAGCAGCCCCCAGGTCTCTGGAAACACCATATATTTT,CASSPQVSGNTIYF
.,TRBJ1-5,TRBV5-4,TGTGCCAGCAGCTTGGCCGGGAATCAGCCCCAGCATTTT,CASSLAGNQPQHF
.,TRBJ1-1,TRBV28,TGTGCCAGCATAACCCCACGGTTTAACACTGAAGCTTTCTTT,CASITPRFNTEAFF
TRBD1,TRBJ1-5,TRBV19,TGTGCCAGTAGCCCAACAGGGGGAAATCAGCCCCAGCATTTT,CASSPTGGNQPQHF
TRBD1,TRBJ2-7,TRBV4-2,TGTGCCAGCAGCCAAGTCGGGACAGTTGGGTTCTACGAGCAGTACTTC,CASSQVGTVGFYEQYF
TRBD1,TRBJ2-2,TRBV19,TGTGCCAGTATGGGGCGGACAGGGGATACCGGGGAGCTGTTTTTT,CASMGRTGDTGELFF
.,TRBJ2-7,TRBV5-1,TGCGCCAGCAGCTTGGATTCAGGCGCCGCCGAGCAGTACTTC,CASSLDSGAAEQYF
.,TRBJ2-3,TRBV4-3,TGCGCCAGCAGCCACTCCTACAGGGTCTGGAACACAGATACGCAGTATTTT,CASSHSYRVWNTDTQYF
.,TRBJ1-2,TRBV6-1,TGTGCCAGCAGTGAAGCGCTTCGGGGGGTGGACTATGGCTACACCTTC,CASSEALRGVDYGYTF
TRBD2,TRBJ2-1,TRBV7-2,TGTGCCAGCAGCTCACCTAGCGGGGGGTCCTATTACAATGAGCAGTTCTTC,CASSSPSGGSYYNEQFF
.,TRBJ2-1,TRBV27,TGTGCCAGCACCGGCCCGTGGGCACCTGAGCAGTTCTTC,CASTGPWAPEQFF
.,TRBJ2-1,TRBV11-2,TGTGCCAGCAGCCCCTCCGAAGCCAGGGGCTACAATGAGCAGTTCTTC,CASSPSEARGYNEQFF
.,TRBJ1-6,TRBV5-6,TGTGCCAGCAGCTCTAACGACTATAATTCACCCCTCCACTTT,CASSSNDYNSPLHF
TRBD1,TRBJ2-5,TRBV27,TGTGCCAGCAGTTTACTTCCGGGACAGGGGTACCAAGAGACCCAGTACTTC,CASSLLPGQGYQETQYF
.,TRBJ2-7,TRBV5-8,TGTGCCAGCAGCTTCGGAGTAGCGGTTCCCTACGAGCAGTACTTC,CASSFGVAVPYEQYF
TRBD1,TRBJ1-2,TRBV27,TGTGCCAGCAGTGTTAGGACAGGGATGCTCGCCTATGGCTACACCTTC,CASSVRTGMLAYGYTF
.,TRBJ1-4,TRBV4-1,TGCGCCAGCAGCCCCCACGGGAATAGAAATGAAAAACTGTTTTTT,CASSPHGNRNEKLFF
TRBD1,TRBJ1-4,TRBV10-3,TGTGCCATCAGGGACAGGGTCGGAACTAATGAAAAACTGTTTTTT,CAIRDRVGTNEKLFF
.,TRBJ1-1,TRBV7-2,TGTGCCAGCAGCCGACTGAGGAACACTGAAGCTTTCTTT,CASSRLRNTEAFF
.,TRBJ2-2,TRBV2,TGTGCCAGCAGACAGGGTACCGGGGAGCTGTTTTTT,CASRQGTGELFF
TRBD1,TRBJ1-1,TRBV27,TGTGCCAGCAGTATGACAGGGGATCGGACTGAAGCTTTCTTT,CASSMTGDRTEAFF
.,TRBJ1-1,TRBV11-1,TGTGCCAGCAGCTTAGTAGGACAGCAAGAGGCTTTCTTT,CASSLVGQQEAFF
TRBD1,TRBJ1-5,TRBV2,TGTGCCAGCACTTTAGACAGGGCCAATCAGCCCCAGCATTTT,CASTLDRANQPQHF
TRBD2,TRBJ2-5,TRBV11-2,TGTGCCAGCACCGACCTGGGACTAGCGAAGCCCCAGTACTTC,CASTDLGLAKPQYF
TRBD1,TRBJ2-2,TRBV6-4,TGTGCCAGCAGTGAGAGGACAGGGAACACCGGGGAGCTGTTTTTT,CASSERTGNTGELFF
TRBD1,TRBJ1-5,TRBV5-5,TGTGCCAGCAGACCCGCAGGGGGCATGAGCAATCAGCCCCAGCATTTT,CASRPAGGMSNQPQHF
TRBD1,TRBJ2-5,TRBV7-2,TGTGCCAGCAGCGTCGACAGGGTCCAAGAGACCCAGTACTTC,CASSVDRVQETQYF
TRBD1,TRBJ1-1,TRBV5-4,TGTGCCAGCAGCGCGGACAGGGGGGACACTGAAGCTTTCTTT,CASSADRGDTEAFF
TRBD1,TRBJ2-7,TRBV18,TGTGCCAGCTCACCGCCAAATCGACAGGGGTACGAGCAGTACTTC,CASSPPNRQGYEQYF
.,TRBJ1-6,TRBV19,TGTGCCAGTAGTAACCCCAACAGGGATGGACAAGTCTATTCACCCCTCCACTTT,CASSNPNRDGQVYSPLHF
TRBD1,TRBJ1-2,TRBV11-2,TGTGCCAGCAGCTCGGACAGGGCCCATGGCTACACCTTC,CASSSDRAHGYTF
TRBD2,TRBJ2-2,TRBV28,TGTGCAGCGACCCGCGGGGGGCTAAACACCGGGGAGCTGTTTTTT,CAATRGGLNTGELFF
TRBD1,TRBJ2-2,TRBV19,TGTGCCAGTAGAATCAGACAGGGTGGAACCGGGGAGCTGTTTTTT,CASRIRQGGTGELFF
TRBD1,TRBJ2-2,TRBV5-4,TGTGCCAGCAGCGCCAGGACAGGGATCACCGGGGAGCTGTTTTTT,CASSARTGITGELFF
.,TRBJ2-2,TRBV11-2,TGTGCCAGCAGCTTATACTCCACCGGGGAGCTGTTTTTT,CASSLYSTGELFF
TRBD1,TRBJ1-2,TRBV6-5,TGTGCCACCGGGACAGGGAACTATGGCTACACCTTC,CATGTGNYGYTF
TRBD1,TRBJ2-1,TRBV7-9,TGTGCCAGCAGCAGGGACAGCTACAATGAGCAGTTCTTC,CASSRDSYNEQFF
TRBD1,TRBJ1-3,TRBV7-9,TGTGCCAGCAGCTTTGACAGGGTAAACTCTGGAAACACCATATATTTT,CASSFDRVNSGNTIYF